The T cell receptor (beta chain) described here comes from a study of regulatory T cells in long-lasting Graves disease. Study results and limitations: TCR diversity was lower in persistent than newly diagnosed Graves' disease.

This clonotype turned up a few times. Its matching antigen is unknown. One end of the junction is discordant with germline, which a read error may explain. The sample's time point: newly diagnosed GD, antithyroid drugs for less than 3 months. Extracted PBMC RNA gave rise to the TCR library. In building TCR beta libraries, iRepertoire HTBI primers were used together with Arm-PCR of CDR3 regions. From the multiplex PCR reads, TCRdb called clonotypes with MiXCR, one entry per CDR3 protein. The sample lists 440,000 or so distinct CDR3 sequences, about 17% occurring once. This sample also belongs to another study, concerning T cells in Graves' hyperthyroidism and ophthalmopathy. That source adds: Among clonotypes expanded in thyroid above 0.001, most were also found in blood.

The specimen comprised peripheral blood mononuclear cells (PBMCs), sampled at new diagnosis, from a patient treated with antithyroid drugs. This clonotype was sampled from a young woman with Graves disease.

The CDR3 spells CASRNKPAGANALTF. Here the CDR3 DNA reads TGTGCCAGCAGAAATAAGCCAGCTGGGGCCAACGCCCTGACTTTC. V usage is TRBV2 and J usage is TRBJ2-6; D is possibly TRBD1 (5 bases). Germline V gene data show CDR1 as SNHLY and CDR2 as FYNNEI. CDR3 size: 15 residues.